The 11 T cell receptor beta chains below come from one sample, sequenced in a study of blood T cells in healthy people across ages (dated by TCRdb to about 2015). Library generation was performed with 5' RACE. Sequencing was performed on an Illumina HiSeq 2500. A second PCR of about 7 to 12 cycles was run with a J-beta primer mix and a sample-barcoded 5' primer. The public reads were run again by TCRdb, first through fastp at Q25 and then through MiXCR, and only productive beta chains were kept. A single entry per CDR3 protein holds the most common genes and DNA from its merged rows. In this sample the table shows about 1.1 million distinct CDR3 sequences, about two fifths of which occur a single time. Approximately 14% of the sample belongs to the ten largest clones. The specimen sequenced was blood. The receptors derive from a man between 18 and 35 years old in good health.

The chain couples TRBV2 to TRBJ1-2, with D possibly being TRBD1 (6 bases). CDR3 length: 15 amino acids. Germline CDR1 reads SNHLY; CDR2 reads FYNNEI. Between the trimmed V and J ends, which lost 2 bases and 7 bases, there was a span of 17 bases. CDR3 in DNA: TGTGCCAGCAGTGAAATTGGGGGCGCTTCGGGTGGCTACACCTTC. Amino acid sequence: CASSEIGGASGGYTF.

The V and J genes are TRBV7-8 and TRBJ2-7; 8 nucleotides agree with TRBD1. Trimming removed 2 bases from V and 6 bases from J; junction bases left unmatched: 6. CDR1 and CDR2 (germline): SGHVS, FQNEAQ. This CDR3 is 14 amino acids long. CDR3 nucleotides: TGTGCCAGCAGCTTAACGCGACAGGGGTCCGAGCAGTACTTC. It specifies CASSLTRQGSEQYF. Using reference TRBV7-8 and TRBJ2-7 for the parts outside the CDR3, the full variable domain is GAGVSQSPRYKVAKRGQDVALRCDPISGHVSLFWYQQALGQGPEFLTYFQNEAQLDKSGLPSDRFFAERPEGSVSTLKIQRTQQEDSAVYLCASSLTRQGSEQYFGPGTRLTVT.

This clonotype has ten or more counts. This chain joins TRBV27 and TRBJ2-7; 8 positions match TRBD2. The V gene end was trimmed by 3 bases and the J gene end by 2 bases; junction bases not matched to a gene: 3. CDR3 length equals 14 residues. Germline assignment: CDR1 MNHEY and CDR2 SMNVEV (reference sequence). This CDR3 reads CASSLGGGTYEQYF. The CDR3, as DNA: TGTGCCAGCAGTTTGGGCGGGGGGACCTACGAGCAGTACTTC.

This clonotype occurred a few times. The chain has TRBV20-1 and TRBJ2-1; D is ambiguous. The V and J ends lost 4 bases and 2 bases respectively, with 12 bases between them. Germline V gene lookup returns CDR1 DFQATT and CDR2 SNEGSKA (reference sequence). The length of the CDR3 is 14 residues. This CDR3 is CSAKSAVAYNEQFF. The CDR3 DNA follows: TGCAGTGCTAAGTCGGCGGTAGCCTACAATGAGCAGTTCTTC.

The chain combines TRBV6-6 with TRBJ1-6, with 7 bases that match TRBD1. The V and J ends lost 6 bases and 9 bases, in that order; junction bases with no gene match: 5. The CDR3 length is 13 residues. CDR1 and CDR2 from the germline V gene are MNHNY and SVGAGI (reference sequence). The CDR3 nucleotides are TGTGCCAGCAGCCCGGGACAGCCTTCACCCCTCCACTTT. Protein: CASSPGQPSPLHF.

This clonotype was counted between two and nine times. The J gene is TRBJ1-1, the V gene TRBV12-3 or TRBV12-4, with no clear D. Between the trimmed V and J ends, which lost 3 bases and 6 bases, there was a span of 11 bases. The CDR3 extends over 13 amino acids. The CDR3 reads CASSLDRPAEAFF. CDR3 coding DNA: TGTGCCAGCAGTTTGGATCGACCTGCTGAAGCTTTCTTT.

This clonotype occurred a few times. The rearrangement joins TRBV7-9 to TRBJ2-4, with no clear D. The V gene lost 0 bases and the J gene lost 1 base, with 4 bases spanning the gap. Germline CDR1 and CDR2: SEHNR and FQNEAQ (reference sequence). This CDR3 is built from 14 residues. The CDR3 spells CASSLAGAKNIQYF. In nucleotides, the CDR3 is TGTGCCAGCAGCTTAGCAGGGGCCAAAAACATTCAGTACTTC.

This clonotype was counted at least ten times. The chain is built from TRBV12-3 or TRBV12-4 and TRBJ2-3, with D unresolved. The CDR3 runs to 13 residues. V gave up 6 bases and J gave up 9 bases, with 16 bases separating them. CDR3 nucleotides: TGTGCCAGCAGCACTCGGAGTCTCAACACGCAGTATTTT. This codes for CASSTRSLNTQYF.

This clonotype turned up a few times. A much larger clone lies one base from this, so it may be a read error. Here the CDR3 DNA reads TGTGCCAGCAGTTTGTCACGGGGCAGCGGTAATTCACCCCTCCACTTT. It yields the protein CASSLSRGSGNSPLHF. The chain carries TRBV27 and TRBJ1-6; maybe TRBD1 (5 bases). In germline, CDR1 is MNHEY, CDR2 SMNVEV (reference sequence). The CDR3 totals 16 residues. V was pared by 3 bases and J by 6 bases, with 15 bases between.

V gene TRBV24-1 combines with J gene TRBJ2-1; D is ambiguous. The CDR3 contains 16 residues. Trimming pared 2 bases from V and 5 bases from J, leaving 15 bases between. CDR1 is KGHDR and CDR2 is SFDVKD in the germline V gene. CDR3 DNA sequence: TGTGCCACCAGTGATTCGGCAGGTCCCCTAAACAATGAGCAGTTCTTC. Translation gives CATSDSAGPLNNEQFF.

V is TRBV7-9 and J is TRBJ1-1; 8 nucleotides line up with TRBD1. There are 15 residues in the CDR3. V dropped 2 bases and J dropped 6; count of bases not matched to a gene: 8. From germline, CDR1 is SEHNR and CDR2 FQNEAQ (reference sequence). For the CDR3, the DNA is TGTGCCAGCAGCTTAACAGGGGGTTATGGCCCTGAAGCTTTCTTT. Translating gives CASSLTGGYGPEAFF.